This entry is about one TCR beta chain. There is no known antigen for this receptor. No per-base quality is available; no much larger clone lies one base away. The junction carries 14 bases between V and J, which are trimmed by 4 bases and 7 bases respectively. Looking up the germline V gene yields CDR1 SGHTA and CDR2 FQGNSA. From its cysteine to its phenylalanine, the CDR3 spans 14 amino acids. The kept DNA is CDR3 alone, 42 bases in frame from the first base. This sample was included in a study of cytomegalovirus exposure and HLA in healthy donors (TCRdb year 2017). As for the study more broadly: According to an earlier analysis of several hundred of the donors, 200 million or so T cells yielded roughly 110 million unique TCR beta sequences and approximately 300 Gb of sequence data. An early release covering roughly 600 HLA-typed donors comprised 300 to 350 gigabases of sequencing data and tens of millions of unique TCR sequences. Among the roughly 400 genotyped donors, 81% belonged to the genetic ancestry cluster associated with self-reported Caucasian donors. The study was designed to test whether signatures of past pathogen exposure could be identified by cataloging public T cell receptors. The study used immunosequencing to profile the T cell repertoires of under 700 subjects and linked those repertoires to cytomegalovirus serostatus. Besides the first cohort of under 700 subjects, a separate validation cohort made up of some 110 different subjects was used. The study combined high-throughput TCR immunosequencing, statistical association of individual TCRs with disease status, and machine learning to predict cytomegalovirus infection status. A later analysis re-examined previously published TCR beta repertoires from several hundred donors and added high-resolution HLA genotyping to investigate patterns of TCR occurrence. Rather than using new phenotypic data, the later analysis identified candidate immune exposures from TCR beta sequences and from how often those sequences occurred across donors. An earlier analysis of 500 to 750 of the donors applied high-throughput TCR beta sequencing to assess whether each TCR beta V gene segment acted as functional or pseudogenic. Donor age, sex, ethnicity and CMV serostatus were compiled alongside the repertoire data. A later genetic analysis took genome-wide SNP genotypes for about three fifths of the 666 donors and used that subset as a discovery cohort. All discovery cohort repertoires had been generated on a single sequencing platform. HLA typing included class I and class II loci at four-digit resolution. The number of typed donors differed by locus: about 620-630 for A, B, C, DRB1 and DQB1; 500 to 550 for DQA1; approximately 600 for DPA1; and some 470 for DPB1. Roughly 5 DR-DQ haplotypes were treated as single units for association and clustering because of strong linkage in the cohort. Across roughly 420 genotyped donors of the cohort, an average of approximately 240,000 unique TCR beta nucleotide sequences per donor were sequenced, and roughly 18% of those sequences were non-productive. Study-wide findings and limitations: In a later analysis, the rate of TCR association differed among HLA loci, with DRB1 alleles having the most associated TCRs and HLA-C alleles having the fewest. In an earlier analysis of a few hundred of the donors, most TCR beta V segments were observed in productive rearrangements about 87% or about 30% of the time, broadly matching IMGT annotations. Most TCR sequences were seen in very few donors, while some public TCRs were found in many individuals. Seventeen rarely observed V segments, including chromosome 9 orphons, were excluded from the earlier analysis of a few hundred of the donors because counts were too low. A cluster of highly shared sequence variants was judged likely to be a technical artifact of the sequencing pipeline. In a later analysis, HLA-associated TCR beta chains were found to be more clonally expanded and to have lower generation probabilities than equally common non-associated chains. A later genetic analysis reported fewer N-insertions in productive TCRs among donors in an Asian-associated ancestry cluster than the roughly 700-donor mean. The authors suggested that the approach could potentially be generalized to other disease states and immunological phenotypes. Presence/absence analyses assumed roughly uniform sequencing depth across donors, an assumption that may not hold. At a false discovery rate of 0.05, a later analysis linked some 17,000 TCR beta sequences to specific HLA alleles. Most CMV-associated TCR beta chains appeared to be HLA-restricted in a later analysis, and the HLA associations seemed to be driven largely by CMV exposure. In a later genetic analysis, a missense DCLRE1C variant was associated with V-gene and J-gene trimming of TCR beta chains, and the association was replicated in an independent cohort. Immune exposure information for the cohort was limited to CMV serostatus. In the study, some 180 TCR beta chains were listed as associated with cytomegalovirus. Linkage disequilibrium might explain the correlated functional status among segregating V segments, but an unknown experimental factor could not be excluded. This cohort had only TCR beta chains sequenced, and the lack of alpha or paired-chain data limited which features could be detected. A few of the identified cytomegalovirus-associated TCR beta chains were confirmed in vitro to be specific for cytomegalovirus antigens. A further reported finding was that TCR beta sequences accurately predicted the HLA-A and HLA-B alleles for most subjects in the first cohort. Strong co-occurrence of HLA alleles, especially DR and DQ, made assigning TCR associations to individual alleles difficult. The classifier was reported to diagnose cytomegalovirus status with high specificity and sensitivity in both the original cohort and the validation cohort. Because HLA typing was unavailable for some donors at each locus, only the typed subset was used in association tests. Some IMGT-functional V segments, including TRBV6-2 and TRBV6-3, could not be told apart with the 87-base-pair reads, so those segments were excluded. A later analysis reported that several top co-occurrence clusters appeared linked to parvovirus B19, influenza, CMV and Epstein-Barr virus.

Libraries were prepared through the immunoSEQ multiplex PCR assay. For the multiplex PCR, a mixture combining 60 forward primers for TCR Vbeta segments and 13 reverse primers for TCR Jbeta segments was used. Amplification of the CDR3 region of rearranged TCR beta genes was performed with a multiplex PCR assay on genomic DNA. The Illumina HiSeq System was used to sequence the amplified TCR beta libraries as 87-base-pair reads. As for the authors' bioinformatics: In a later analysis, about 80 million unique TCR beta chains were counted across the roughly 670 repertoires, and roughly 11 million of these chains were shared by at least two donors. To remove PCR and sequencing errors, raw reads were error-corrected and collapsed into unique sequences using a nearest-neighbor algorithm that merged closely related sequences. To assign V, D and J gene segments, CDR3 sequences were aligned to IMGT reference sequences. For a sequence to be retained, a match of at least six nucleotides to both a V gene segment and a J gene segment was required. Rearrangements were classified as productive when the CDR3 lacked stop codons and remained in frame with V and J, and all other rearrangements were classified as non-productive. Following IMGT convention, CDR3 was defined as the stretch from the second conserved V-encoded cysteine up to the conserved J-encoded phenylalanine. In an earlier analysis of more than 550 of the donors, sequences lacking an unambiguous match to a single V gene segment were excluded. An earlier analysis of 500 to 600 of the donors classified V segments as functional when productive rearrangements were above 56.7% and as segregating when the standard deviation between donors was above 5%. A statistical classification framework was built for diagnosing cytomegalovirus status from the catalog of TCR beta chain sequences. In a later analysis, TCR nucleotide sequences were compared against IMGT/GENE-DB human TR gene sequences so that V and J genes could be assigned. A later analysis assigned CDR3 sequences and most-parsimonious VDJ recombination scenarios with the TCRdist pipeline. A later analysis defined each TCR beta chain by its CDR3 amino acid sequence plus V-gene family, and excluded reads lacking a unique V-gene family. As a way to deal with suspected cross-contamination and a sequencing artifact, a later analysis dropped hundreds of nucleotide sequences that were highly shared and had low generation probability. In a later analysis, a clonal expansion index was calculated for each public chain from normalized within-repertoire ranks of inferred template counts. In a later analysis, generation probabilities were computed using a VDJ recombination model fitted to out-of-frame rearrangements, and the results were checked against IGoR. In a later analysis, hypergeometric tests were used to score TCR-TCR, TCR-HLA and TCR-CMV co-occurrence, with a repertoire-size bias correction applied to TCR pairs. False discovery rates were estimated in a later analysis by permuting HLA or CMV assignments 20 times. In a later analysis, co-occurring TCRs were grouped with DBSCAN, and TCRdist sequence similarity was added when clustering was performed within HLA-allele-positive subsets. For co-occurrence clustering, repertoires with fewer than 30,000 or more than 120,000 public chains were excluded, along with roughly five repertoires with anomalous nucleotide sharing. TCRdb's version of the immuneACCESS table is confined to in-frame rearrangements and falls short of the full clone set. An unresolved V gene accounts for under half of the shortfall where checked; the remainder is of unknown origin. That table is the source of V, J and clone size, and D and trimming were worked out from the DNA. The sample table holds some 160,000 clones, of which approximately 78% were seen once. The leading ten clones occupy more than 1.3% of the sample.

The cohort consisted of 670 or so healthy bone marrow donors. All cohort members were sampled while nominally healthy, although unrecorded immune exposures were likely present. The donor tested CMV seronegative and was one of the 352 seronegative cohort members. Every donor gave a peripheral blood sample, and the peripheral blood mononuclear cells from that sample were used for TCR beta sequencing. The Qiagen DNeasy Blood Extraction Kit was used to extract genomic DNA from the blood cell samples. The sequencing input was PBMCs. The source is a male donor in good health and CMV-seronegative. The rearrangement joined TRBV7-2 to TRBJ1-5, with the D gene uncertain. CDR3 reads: CASSSRSGPQPQHF. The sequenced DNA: TGTGCCAGCAGCTCACGTTCAGGCCCCCAGCCCCAGCATTTT.